The 11 T cell receptor beta chains reported below all come from one sample, sequenced in a study of spatial heterogeneity in lung cancer (dated by TCRdb to between 2018 and 2021). The sample's time point, from its label and the paper: sample taken at primary tumor resection. Libraries were prepared through 5' RACE. Sequencing relied on a NextSeq 500. The public sequencing data were trimmed at Q25 with fastp and processed into clonotypes with MiXCR by TCRdb, which kept only in-frame beta chains. Each CDR3 protein appears once, grouped with its most common genes and DNA. This sample holds about 38,000 distinct CDR3 sequences; 6.5% to 9% were observed only once. Of the sample, 28% is held by the ten largest clones. The sequencing used PBMCs, collected at surgery. The receptors derive from a male donor with early-stage non-small cell lung cancer.

The chain couples TRBV6-5 to TRBJ1-1; D is undetermined. Germline values: CDR1 MNHEY, CDR2 SVGAGI. This CDR3 spans 15 amino acids. Trimming took 2 bases from V and 2 from J, leaving 12 bases between them. The CDR3 sequence is CASSYEAAYNTEAFF. The CDR3 nucleotides are TGTGCCAGCAGTTACGAGGCCGCCTATAACACTGAAGCTTTCTTT.

This chain connects TRBV18 to TRBJ2-1, with TRBD2 matching over 8 bases. This CDR3 contains 15 residues. V lost 2 bases, J lost 7 bases, and 7 bases stayed unmatched. The germline gives CDR1 KGHSH, CDR2 LQKENI. CDR3: CASSPTSGARNEQFF. The CDR3, as DNA: TGTGCCAGCTCACCAACTAGCGGAGCCAGGAATGAGCAGTTCTTC.

This clonotype was recorded once. The chain recombines TRBV3-1 with TRBJ2-7; no firm D call. V was cut by 0 bases and J by 2 bases, with 11 bases left in between. This CDR3 region has 15 residues. Per the germline V gene, CDR1 is LGHDT and CDR2 is YNNKEL (reference sequence). In DNA form, the CDR3 reads TGTGCCAGCAGCCAAGAACCGGACGCCGCCTACGAGCAGTACTTC. As protein: CASSQEPDAAYEQYF.

This clonotype was seen at least ten times. The J gene is TRBJ2-1, the V gene TRBV5-4; D remains unclear. In germline, CDR1 is SGHNT, CDR2 YYREEE (reference sequence). The CDR3 length is 14 residues. Between the trimmed V and J ends, which lost 4 bases and 4 bases, there was a span of 12 bases. For the CDR3, the DNA is TGTGCCAGCAGCCCCCCCCATGAATACAATGAGCAGTTCTTC. As protein: CASSPPHEYNEQFF.

This clonotype was recorded many times. The V call is TRBV7-2, the J call TRBJ2-3; 8 bases are a match to TRBD2. Germline V CDR1 and CDR2: SGHTA, FQGNSA. The V segment lost 3 bases and the J segment 0 bases; nucleotides outside the gene matches: 5. The CDR3 length is 16 residues. CDR3 protein: CASSFFSGSSTDTQYF. CDR3 nucleotide sequence: TGTGCCAGCAGCTTCTTCAGCGGGAGTAGCACAGATACGCAGTATTTT.

This clonotype occurred many times. The chain has TRBV11-2 and TRBJ2-3; D not resolved. There are 12 residues in the CDR3. V lost 7 bases and J lost 8, with 13 bases in between. Per germline, CDR1 SGHAT and CDR2 FQNNGV. This CDR3 reads CASTDLWGTQYF. The DNA for the CDR3 is TGTGCCAGCACCGACCTCTGGGGTACGCAGTATTTT.

J is TRBJ2-7 and V is TRBV6-5; perhaps TRBD2 as D (6 bases). The CDR3 has 14 amino acids. Germline CDR1 reads MNHEY; CDR2 reads SVGAGI. V was clipped by 4 bases and J by 4 bases, with 14 bases between them. The CDR3 DNA reads TGTGCCAGCAGTTGGAGGGGTAATAGTTACGAGCAGTACTTC. This encodes CASSWRGNSYEQYF.

This clonotype was counted ten times or more. The V gene is TRBV6-2 or TRBV6-3, the J gene TRBJ1-5; no firm D call. The V end lost 7 bases, the J end lost 7 bases, and 20 bases lay between the germline ends. The CDR3 sequence is 15 residues long. Germline V gene lookup returns CDR1 MNHEY and CDR2 SVGEGT. The CDR3 region has the DNA TGTGCCAGCACCTCGTGGCGGGTTACGATACAGCCCCAGCATTTT. Translating it yields CASTSWRVTIQPQHF.

As for this clonotype: Just one base apart from a much larger clone, this may be a read error. The chain couples TRBV11-2 to TRBJ1-1, with D unclear. From germline, CDR1 is SGHAT and CDR2 FQNNGV. The CDR3 contains 13 residues. V shed 3 bases and J shed 4 bases, with 9 bases lying between them. The CDR3 nucleotides read TGTGCCAGCAGCTTTGTGGAGGGCACTGAAGCTTTCTTT. Translated, it gives CASSFVEGTEAFF.

This clonotype was found many times. The chain recombines TRBV6-1 with TRBJ2-3, with D tentatively TRBD2 (5 bases). Trimming took 4 bases from V and 1 from J, leaving 9 bases between them. Germline CDR1 MNHNS, CDR2 SASEGT. The CDR3 totals 14 residues. The CDR3 sequence is CASSVSEGTDTQYF. The CDR3 coding sequence is TGTGCCAGCAGTGTATCGGAGGGCACAGATACGCAGTATTTT.

The J gene is TRBJ2-2, the V gene TRBV20-1, with TRBD1 as a possible D gene (5 bases). CDR1 and CDR2 from the germline V gene are DFQATT and SNEGSKA (reference sequence). This CDR3 is 15 amino acids long. V lost 2 bases and J 6 bases, leaving 16 bases between the germline ends. CDR3 nucleotide sequence: TGCAGTGCTAGATCCATGGACACTTCGGCCGGGGAGCTGTTTTTT. This sequence encodes CSARSMDTSAGELFF.